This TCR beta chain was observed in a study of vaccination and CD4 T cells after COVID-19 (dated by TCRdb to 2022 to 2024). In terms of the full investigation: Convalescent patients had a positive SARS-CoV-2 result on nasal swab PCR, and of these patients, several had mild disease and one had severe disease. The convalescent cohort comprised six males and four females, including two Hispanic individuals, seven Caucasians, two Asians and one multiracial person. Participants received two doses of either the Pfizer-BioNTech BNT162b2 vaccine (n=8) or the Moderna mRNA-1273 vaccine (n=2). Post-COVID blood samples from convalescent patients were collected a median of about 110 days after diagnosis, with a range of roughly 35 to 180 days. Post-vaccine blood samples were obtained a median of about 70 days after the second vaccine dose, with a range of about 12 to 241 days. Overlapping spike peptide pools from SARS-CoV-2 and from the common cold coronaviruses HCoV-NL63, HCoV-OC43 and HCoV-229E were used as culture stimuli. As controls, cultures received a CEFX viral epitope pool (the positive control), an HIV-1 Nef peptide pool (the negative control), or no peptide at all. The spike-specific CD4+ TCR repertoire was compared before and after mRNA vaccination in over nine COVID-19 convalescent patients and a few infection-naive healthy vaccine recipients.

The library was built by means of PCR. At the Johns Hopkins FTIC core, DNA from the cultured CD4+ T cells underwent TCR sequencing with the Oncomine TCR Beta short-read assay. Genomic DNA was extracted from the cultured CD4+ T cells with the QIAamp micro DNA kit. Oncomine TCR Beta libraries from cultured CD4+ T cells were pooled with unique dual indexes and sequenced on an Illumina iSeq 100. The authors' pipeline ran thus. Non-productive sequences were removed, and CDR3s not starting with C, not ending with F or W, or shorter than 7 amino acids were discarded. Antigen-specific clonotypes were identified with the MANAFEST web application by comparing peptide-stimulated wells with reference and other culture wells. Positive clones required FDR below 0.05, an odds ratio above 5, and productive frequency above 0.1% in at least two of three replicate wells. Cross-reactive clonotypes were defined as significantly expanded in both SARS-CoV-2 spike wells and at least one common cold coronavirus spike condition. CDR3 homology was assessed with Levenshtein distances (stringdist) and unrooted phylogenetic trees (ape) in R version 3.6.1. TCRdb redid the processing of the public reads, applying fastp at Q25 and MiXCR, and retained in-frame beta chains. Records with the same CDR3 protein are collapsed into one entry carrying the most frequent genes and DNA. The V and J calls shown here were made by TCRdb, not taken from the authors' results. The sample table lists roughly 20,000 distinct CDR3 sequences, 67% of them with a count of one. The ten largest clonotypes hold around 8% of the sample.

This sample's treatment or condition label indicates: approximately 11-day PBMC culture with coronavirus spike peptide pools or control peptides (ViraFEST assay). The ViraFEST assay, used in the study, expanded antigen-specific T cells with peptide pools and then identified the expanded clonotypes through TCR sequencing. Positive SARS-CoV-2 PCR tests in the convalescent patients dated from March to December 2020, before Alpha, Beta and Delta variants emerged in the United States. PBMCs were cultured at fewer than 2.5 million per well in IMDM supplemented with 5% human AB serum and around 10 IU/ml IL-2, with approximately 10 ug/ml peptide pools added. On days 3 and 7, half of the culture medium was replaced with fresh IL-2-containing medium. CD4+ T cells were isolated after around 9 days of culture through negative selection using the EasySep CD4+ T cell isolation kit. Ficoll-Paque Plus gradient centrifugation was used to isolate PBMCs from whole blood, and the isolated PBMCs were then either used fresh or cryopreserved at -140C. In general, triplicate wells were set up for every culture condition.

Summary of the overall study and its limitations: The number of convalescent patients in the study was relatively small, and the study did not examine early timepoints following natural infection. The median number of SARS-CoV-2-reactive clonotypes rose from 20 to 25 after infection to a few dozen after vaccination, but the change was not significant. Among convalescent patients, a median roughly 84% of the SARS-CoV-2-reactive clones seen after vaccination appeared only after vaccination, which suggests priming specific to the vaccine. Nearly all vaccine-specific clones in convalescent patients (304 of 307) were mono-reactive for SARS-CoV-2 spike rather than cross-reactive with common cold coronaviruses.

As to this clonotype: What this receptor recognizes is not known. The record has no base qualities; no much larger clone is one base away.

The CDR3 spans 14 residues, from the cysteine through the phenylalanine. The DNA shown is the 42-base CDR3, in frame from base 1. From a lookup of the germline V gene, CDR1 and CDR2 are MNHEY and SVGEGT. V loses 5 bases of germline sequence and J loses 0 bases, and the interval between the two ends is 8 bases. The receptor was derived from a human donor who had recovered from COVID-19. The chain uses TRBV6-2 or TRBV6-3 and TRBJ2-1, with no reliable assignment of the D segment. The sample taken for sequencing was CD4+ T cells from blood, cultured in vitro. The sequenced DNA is TGTGCCAGCAGTCCTAACGACTCCTACAATGAGCAGTTCTTC. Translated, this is CASSPNDSYNEQFF.